The rows below give T cell receptor beta chains drawn from one sample of a study of PD-1 blockade in classical Hodgkin lymphoma. This table comes from immunoSEQ multiplex PCR, and its TCRdb copy is limited to in-frame clones, with some not included. The data show 13,000 or so clones, approximately 81% seen once. Sequenced material: peripheral blood mononuclear cells (PBMCs), taken before the fourth cycle of nivolumab. All receptors come from a human donor with classical Hodgkin lymphoma. CDR3s include the opening cysteine and the closing phenylalanine or tryptophan. D genes are given only for firm matches. Clone sizes are given selectively: once, few, many, or a class where the clone is expanded.

V gene	clone size	D gene	J gene	CDR3 DNA	CDR3 protein
TRBV2	-	-	TRBJ1-2	TGTGCCAGCAAGGAAACACTCGGTGGCTACACCTTC	CASKETLGGYTF
TRBV5-1	-	-	TRBJ1-1	TGCGCCAGCATCGAGGACACCGCGAACACTGAAGCTTTCTTT	CASIEDTANTEAFF
TRBV18	once	-	TRBJ2-7	TGTGCCAGCTCACCTTCCCACGAGCAGTACTTC	CASSPSHEQYF
TRBV29-1	-	-	TRBJ1-3	TGCAGCGTTGATCAAGGGTCTGGAAACACCATATATTTT	CSVDQGSGNTIYF
TRBV4-1	-	TRBD2	TRBJ2-1	TGCGCCAGCAGCCCTATCCTAGCGGGGGGGTACAATGAGCAGTTCTTC	CASSPILAGGYNEQFF
TRBV30	-	-	TRBJ1-5	TGTGCCTGGAGTGCCTCCTTTCAGGGGAATCAGCCCCAGCATTTT	CAWSASFQGNQPQHF
TRBV28	-	-	TRBJ1-1	TGTGCCAGCAGTTTATTAAGGGGTCCGAACACTGAAGCTTTCTTT	CASSLLRGPNTEAFF
TRBV4-3	-	-	TRBJ1-5	TGCGCCAGCAGCCAAGATCCTCGGTCGCCCCAGCATTTT	CASSQDPRSPQHF
TRBV11-3	-	-	TRBJ2-1	TGTGCCAGCAGCTTAGGGGGTAGGTCCTACAATGAGCAGTTCTTC	CASSLGGRSYNEQFF
TRBV23-1	-	-	TRBJ1-4	TGCGCCAGCAGTCAACAACAGGGCAGAGTGGGGAAACTGTTTTTT	CASSQQQGRVGKLFF